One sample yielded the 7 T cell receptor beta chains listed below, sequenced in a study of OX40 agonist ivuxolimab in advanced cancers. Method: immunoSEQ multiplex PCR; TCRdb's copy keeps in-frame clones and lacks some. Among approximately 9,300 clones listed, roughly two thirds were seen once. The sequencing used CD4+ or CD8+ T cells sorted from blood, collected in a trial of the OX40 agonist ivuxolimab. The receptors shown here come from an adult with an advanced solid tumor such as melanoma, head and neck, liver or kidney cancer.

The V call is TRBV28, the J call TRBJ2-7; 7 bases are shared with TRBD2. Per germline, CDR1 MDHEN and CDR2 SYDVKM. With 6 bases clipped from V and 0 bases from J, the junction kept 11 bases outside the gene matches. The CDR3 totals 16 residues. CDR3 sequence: CASSHEGGRSSYEQYF. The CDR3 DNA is TGTGCCAGCAGCCATGAGGGCGGGAGAAGCTCCTACGAGCAGTACTTC.

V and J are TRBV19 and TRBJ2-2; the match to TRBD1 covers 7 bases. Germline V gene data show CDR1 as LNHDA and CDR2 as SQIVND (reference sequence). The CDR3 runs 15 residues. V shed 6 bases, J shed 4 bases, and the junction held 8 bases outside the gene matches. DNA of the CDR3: TGTGCCAGTAGCCCTGACAGGGCGCGCACCGGGGAGCTGTTTTTT. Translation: CASSPDRARTGELFF.

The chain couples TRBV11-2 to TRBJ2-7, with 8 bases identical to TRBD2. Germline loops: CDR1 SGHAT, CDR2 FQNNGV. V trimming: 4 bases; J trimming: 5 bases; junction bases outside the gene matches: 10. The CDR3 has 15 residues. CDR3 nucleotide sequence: TGTGCCAGCAGCTCTCATAGCGGGGACTGGGACGAGCAGTACTTC. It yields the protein CASSSHSGDWDEQYF.

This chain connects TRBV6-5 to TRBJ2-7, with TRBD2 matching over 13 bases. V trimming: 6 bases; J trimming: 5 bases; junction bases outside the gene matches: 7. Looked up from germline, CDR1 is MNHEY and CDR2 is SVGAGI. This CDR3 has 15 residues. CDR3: CASSTGLAGRHEQYF. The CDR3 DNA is TGTGCCAGCAGCACGGGACTAGCGGGAAGGCACGAGCAGTACTTC.

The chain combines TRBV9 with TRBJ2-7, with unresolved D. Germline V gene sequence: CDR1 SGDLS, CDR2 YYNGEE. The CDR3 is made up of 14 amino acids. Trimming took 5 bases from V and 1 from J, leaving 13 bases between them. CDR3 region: CASSTYMNSYEQYF. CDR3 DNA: TGTGCCAGCAGTACTTACATGAATTCCTACGAGCAGTACTTC.

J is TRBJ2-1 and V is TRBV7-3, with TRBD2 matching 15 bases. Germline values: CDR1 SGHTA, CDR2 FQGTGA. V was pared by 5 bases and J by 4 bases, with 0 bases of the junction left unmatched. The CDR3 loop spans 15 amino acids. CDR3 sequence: CASSGLAGGYNEQFF. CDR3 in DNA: TGTGCCAGCAGCGGACTAGCGGGAGGGTACAATGAGCAGTTCTTC.

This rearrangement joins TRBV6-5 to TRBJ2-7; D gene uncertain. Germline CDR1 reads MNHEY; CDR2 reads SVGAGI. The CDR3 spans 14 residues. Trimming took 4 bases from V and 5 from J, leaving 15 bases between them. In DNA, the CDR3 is TGTGCCAGCAGTTCCAAGGGCCTCATAAACGAGCAGTACTTC. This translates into CASSSKGLINEQYF.